This T cell receptor beta chain was observed in a study of T cell changes during pregnancy in multiple sclerosis. The table came from immunoSEQ multiplex PCR; TCRdb's copy has only in-frame clones and leaves some out. The data contain under 110,000 clones, around 92% of them seen just once; the ten biggest clones take up 2.5% to 4%. V was trimmed by 2 bases and J by 0 bases, leaving 8 bases between them. CDR3 length: 16 residues. The germline V gene encodes CDR1 SNHLY and CDR2 FYNNEI. This rearrangement joins TRBV2 to TRBJ2-6; the D gene is possibly TRBD2 (6 bases). The receptor was derived from a female donor with multiple sclerosis, enrolled in a pregnancy study. The specimen comprised peripheral blood, sampled in the second trimester of pregnancy. The CDR3 nucleotides read TGTGCCAGCAGTGAACACGGGAGCTCTGGGGCCAACGTCCTGACTTTC. Residues: CASSEHGSSGANVLTF. The full variable domain, its missing parts supplied by reference TRBV2 and TRBJ2-6, is EPEVTQTPSHQVTQMGQEVILRCVPISNHLYFYWYRQILGQKVEFLVSFYNNEISEKSEIFDDQFSVERPDGSNFTLKIRSTKLEDSAMYFCASSEHGSSGANVLTFGAGSRLTVL.